This is a list of T cell receptor beta chains from one sample in a study of cytomegalovirus exposure and HLA in healthy donors. Profiling relied on immunoSEQ multiplex PCR, and the TCRdb table lists in-frame clones only, not all of them. The profile covers over 150,000 clones, with around 80% appearing a single time and around a tenth taken by the ten largest. Sequenced sample: PBMCs. These receptors were collected from a man between 18 and 29 years old in good health and CMV-seropositive. The CDR3 runs from the conserved cysteine through the conserved F or W. A D gene is named only where the DNA matches it firmly. Only some rows state a clone size, as once, few, many or a class for expanded clones.

clone size: .
D gene: .
V gene: TRBV6-5
J gene: TRBJ2-2
CDR3 DNA: TGTGCCAGCAGAAACGACTGGACTGCAACCGGGGAGCTGTTTTTT
CDR3 protein: CASRNDWTATGELFF

clone size: .
D gene: .
V gene: TRBV9
J gene: TRBJ2-1
CDR3 DNA: TGTGCCAGCAGCGTAGGCGGGATAGGCAATGAGCAGTTCTTC
CDR3 protein: CASSVGGIGNEQFF

clone size: .
D gene: .
V gene: TRBV5-1
J gene: TRBJ2-3
CDR3 DNA: TGCGCCAGCAGCCCTAGCCGGAGGGCCACAGATACGCAGTATTTT
CDR3 protein: CASSPSRRATDTQYF

clone size: .
D gene: TRBD1
V gene: TRBV7-8
J gene: TRBJ1-3
CDR3 DNA: TGTGCCAGCAGCGTCGGACAGGGGGCTGTAAACACCATATATTTT
CDR3 protein: CASSVGQGAVNTIYF

clone size: few
D gene: .
V gene: TRBV4-1
J gene: TRBJ2-3
CDR3 DNA: TGCGCCAGCAGCCAAGATTCTACAGGGATGTTTACAGATACGCAGTATTTT
CDR3 protein: CASSQDSTGMFTDTQYF

clone size: .
D gene: .
V gene: TRBV2
J gene: TRBJ2-7
CDR3 DNA: TGTGCTGGGGCTTCATCCTACGAGCAGTACTTC
CDR3 protein: CAGASSYEQYF

clone size: .
D gene: .
V gene: TRBV11-2
J gene: TRBJ1-5
CDR3 DNA: TGTGCCAGCAGCTTAGAGCCGAAGCAGGGTCGGTATGATAGCAATCAGCCCCAGCATTTT
CDR3 protein: CASSLEPKQGRYDSNQPQHF

clone size: .
D gene: .
V gene: TRBV4-2
J gene: TRBJ1-1
CDR3 DNA: TGTGCCAGCAGCCAAGGGCCAGGGAGGATGAACACTGAAGCTTTCTTT
CDR3 protein: CASSQGPGRMNTEAFF

clone size: few
D gene: TRBD2
V gene: TRBV13
J gene: TRBJ2-7
CDR3 DNA: TGTGCCAGCAGCTCCATTTCGGGGGGTCCCTACGAGCAGTACTTC
CDR3 protein: CASSSISGGPYEQYF

clone size: .
D gene: TRBD2
V gene: TRBV4-3
J gene: TRBJ2-7
CDR3 DNA: TGCGCCAGCTCAGAGGGGAGGGGATACTACGAGCAGTACTTC
CDR3 protein: CASSEGRGYYEQYF

clone size: .
D gene: .
V gene: TRBV5-4
J gene: TRBJ2-1
CDR3 DNA: TGTGCCAGCAGCACTTACAATGAGCAGTTCTTC
CDR3 protein: CASSTYNEQFF

clone size: .
D gene: TRBD2
V gene: TRBV5-1
J gene: TRBJ2-1
CDR3 DNA: TGCGCCAGCAGCTCTAGCGGGGGGGCCAATGAGCAGTTCTTC
CDR3 protein: CASSSSGGANEQFF

clone size: .
D gene: TRBD2
V gene: TRBV27
J gene: TRBJ2-7
CDR3 DNA: TGTGCCAGCAGACCCACCGCTAGCGGGGGCTCCTACGAGCAGTACTTC
CDR3 protein: CASRPTASGGSYEQYF

clone size: .
D gene: .
V gene: TRBV5-1
J gene: TRBJ2-1
CDR3 DNA: TGCGCCAGCAGCTCACTAGAAACCAATGAGCAGTTCTTC
CDR3 protein: CASSSLETNEQFF

clone size: .
D gene: .
V gene: TRBV11-3
J gene: TRBJ2-2
CDR3 DNA: TGTGCCAGCAGCTTATCCCTAGCCGGGGAGCTGTTTTTT
CDR3 protein: CASSLSLAGELFF

clone size: few
D gene: .
V gene: TRBV21-1
J gene: TRBJ1-5
CDR3 DNA: TGTGCCAGCAGCAATTTCGTCGGGGGGGGTGAGGGTCAGCCCCAGCATTTT
CDR3 protein: CASSNFVGGGEGQPQHF

clone size: .
D gene: .
V gene: TRBV13
J gene: TRBJ2-6
CDR3 DNA: TGTGCCAGCAGCTCAGGGAGGCCTGGGGCCAACGTCCTGACTTTC
CDR3 protein: CASSSGRPGANVLTF

clone size: .
D gene: .
V gene: TRBV5-6
J gene: TRBJ2-7
CDR3 DNA: TGTGCCAGCAGCTTGAAATACGAGCAGTACTTC
CDR3 protein: CASSLKYEQYF

clone size: .
D gene: TRBD1
V gene: TRBV18
J gene: TRBJ1-4
CDR3 DNA: TGTGCCAGCTCACCTGGGACAGCTACCCTCGTGGGTGGTGAAAAACTGTTTTTT
CDR3 protein: CASSPGTATLVGGEKLFF

clone size: .
D gene: .
V gene: TRBV5-4
J gene: TRBJ1-2
CDR3 DNA: TGTGCCAGCAGCCAGCGGGAGGGTGGCTACACCTTC
CDR3 protein: CASSQREGGYTF

clone size: few
D gene: .
V gene: TRBV5-1
J gene: TRBJ2-5
CDR3 DNA: TGCGCCAGCAGCTTGGACGGGGTTTGGGAGACCCAGTACTTC
CDR3 protein: CASSLDGVWETQYF

clone size: .
D gene: .
V gene: TRBV7-9
J gene: TRBJ2-1
CDR3 DNA: TGTGCCAGCAGCACCCGACTAGACCAGAGGACGTACAATGAGCAGTTCTTC
CDR3 protein: CASSTRLDQRTYNEQFF

clone size: few
D gene: .
V gene: TRBV6-1
J gene: TRBJ1-2
CDR3 DNA: TGTGCCAGCAGTGAGGAGGGCTACACCTTC
CDR3 protein: CASSEEGYTF

clone size: .
D gene: TRBD1
V gene: TRBV4-1
J gene: TRBJ1-2
CDR3 DNA: TGCGCCAGCAGCCAGCTTGGACAGGCCATTTCTGGCTACACCTTC
CDR3 protein: CASSQLGQAISGYTF

clone size: .
D gene: TRBD1
V gene: TRBV27
J gene: TRBJ2-1
CDR3 DNA: TGTGCCAGCACTCCGGGACAGGGGACGTATGAGCAGTTCTTC
CDR3 protein: CASTPGQGTYEQFF

clone size: .
D gene: .
V gene: TRBV15
J gene: TRBJ2-7
CDR3 DNA: TGTGCCACCACACAGGGGGAGGGCGAGCAGTACTTC
CDR3 protein: CATTQGEGEQYF

clone size: .
D gene: .
V gene: TRBV7-9
J gene: TRBJ2-1
CDR3 DNA: TGTGCCAGCAGCTTAAGAGGCGGTGACTCCTACAATGAGCAGTTCTTC
CDR3 protein: CASSLRGGDSYNEQFF

clone size: .
D gene: TRBD1
V gene: TRBV6-5
J gene: TRBJ1-4
CDR3 DNA: TGTGCCAGCAGTAAAACAGGGGAAAATGAAAAACTGTTTTTT
CDR3 protein: CASSKTGENEKLFF

clone size: .
D gene: TRBD2
V gene: TRBV6-5
J gene: TRBJ2-1
CDR3 DNA: TGTGCCAGCAGTTACTCAGGACTAGCGGGAGTTGGTGAGCAGTTCTTC
CDR3 protein: CASSYSGLAGVGEQFF

clone size: .
D gene: .
V gene: TRBV6-5
J gene: TRBJ2-7
CDR3 DNA: TGTGCCAGCAGACACGGCCCTGAATACTACGAGCAGTACTTC
CDR3 protein: CASRHGPEYYEQYF

clone size: .
D gene: TRBD1
V gene: TRBV4-3
J gene: TRBJ2-7
CDR3 DNA: TGCGCCAGCAGCCAAGAAAGACAGGGGACTTACTACGAGCAGTACTTC
CDR3 protein: CASSQERQGTYYEQYF

clone size: .
D gene: TRBD2
V gene: TRBV19
J gene: TRBJ2-3
CDR3 DNA: TGTGCCAGTAGCGAAATAGCGGGGAGCACAGATACGCAGTATTTT
CDR3 protein: CASSEIAGSTDTQYF

clone size: .
D gene: .
V gene: TRBV6-1
J gene: TRBJ1-2
CDR3 DNA: TGTGCCAGCAGTGGTAGGGGTGACTATGGCTACACCTTC
CDR3 protein: CASSGRGDYGYTF

clone size: .
D gene: TRBD1
V gene: TRBV29-1
J gene: TRBJ2-2
CDR3 DNA: TGCAGCGCTGAACAGGGGGCAGGCGGGGAGCTGTTTTTT
CDR3 protein: CSAEQGAGGELFF

clone size: .
D gene: TRBD2
V gene: TRBV6-5
J gene: TRBJ2-1
CDR3 DNA: TGTGCCAGCAAAGCAAGCGGGGGCTCCTACAATGAGCAGTTCTTC
CDR3 protein: CASKASGGSYNEQFF

clone size: .
D gene: .
V gene: TRBV5-5
J gene: TRBJ1-1
CDR3 DNA: TGTGCCAGCAGCCACTTCGACGGGGGGCGCGGTGAAGCTTTCTTT
CDR3 protein: CASSHFDGGRGEAFF

clone size: .
D gene: .
V gene: TRBV6-1
J gene: TRBJ1-6
CDR3 DNA: TGTGCCAGCAGTGAAAGGGGCAGGGTGAATTCACCCCTCCACTTT
CDR3 protein: CASSERGRVNSPLHF

clone size: .
D gene: TRBD2
V gene: TRBV5-4
J gene: TRBJ2-5
CDR3 DNA: TGTGCCAGCACCCGACGGGAGGCTTTCCAAGAGACCCAGTACTTC
CDR3 protein: CASTRREAFQETQYF

clone size: .
D gene: .
V gene: TRBV5-6
J gene: TRBJ1-2
CDR3 DNA: TGTGCCAGCAGCTTGGGGTGGAAGGGGTTCTCCTATGGCTACACCTTC
CDR3 protein: CASSLGWKGFSYGYTF

clone size: .
D gene: TRBD1
V gene: TRBV18
J gene: TRBJ1-5
CDR3 DNA: TGTGCCAGCTCACGACAGGGACGCCAGCCCCAGCATTTT
CDR3 protein: CASSRQGRQPQHF

clone size: .
D gene: .
V gene: TRBV5-6
J gene: TRBJ1-2
CDR3 DNA: TGTGCCAGCAGCCCCCTTTTAACAGGGTCTAGCTACACCTTC
CDR3 protein: CASSPLLTGSSYTF

clone size: .
D gene: TRBD2
V gene: TRBV5-4
J gene: TRBJ2-7
CDR3 DNA: TGTGCCAGCAGCCCGGGGAGGGCCTACGAGCAGTACTTC
CDR3 protein: CASSPGRAYEQYF

clone size: .
D gene: .
V gene: TRBV13
J gene: TRBJ2-7
CDR3 DNA: TGTGCCAGCAGCACGCAAGACAAGACCTACGAGCAGTACTTC
CDR3 protein: CASSTQDKTYEQYF

clone size: .
D gene: .
V gene: TRBV18
J gene: TRBJ1-2
CDR3 DNA: TGTGCCAGCTCACCACCGGAGGTAGCTAACTATGGCTACACCTTC
CDR3 protein: CASSPPEVANYGYTF

clone size: once
D gene: .
V gene: TRBV30
J gene: TRBJ1-2
CDR3 DNA: TGTGCCTGGAGTGTAGGGGGAGGGCTTGGCTACACCTTC
CDR3 protein: CAWSVGGGLGYTF

clone size: .
D gene: TRBD1
V gene: TRBV5-4
J gene: TRBJ2-1
CDR3 DNA: TGTGCCAGCAGCTTAATTCAGGGGGCTGAAGATGAGCAGTTCTTC
CDR3 protein: CASSLIQGAEDEQFF

clone size: .
D gene: .
V gene: TRBV21-1
J gene: TRBJ2-1
CDR3 DNA: TGTGCCAGCAGCAAAGGAGCTAGCGGGAAATACAATGAGCAGTTCTTC
CDR3 protein: CASSKGASGKYNEQFF

clone size: once
D gene: TRBD1
V gene: TRBV9
J gene: TRBJ2-3
CDR3 DNA: TGTGCCAGCAGCCCCACGTTGGGACAGGGGTTCGTATCTGGGCGCACAGATACGCAGTATTTT
CDR3 protein: CASSPTLGQGFVSGRTDTQYF

clone size: .
D gene: TRBD1
V gene: TRBV30
J gene: TRBJ1-2
CDR3 DNA: TGTGCCTGGAGACGGGCAGGGGGCAATGGCTACACCTTC
CDR3 protein: CAWRRAGGNGYTF

clone size: .
D gene: .
V gene: TRBV2
J gene: TRBJ1-5
CDR3 DNA: TGTGCCAGCAGTGACTCACATAGCAATCAGCCCCAGCATTTT
CDR3 protein: CASSDSHSNQPQHF

clone size: few
D gene: .
V gene: TRBV19
J gene: TRBJ1-1
CDR3 DNA: TGTGCCAGTAGTTGGAAGAGGATGAACACTGAAGCTTTCTTT
CDR3 protein: CASSWKRMNTEAFF

clone size: .
D gene: TRBD2
V gene: TRBV5-1
J gene: TRBJ2-2
CDR3 DNA: TGCGCCAGCAGCATGTCCCTAGCGGGAGGCCAATGGCTGTTTTTT
CDR3 protein: CASSMSLAGGQWLFF

clone size: .
D gene: .
V gene: TRBV6-5
J gene: TRBJ2-7
CDR3 DNA: TGTGCCAGCAGTTGGTTACAGAGAAGCTCCTACGAGCAGTACTTC
CDR3 protein: CASSWLQRSSYEQYF

clone size: .
D gene: .
V gene: TRBV19
J gene: TRBJ1-5
CDR3 DNA: TGTGCCACGGCTGGGAGCCTGAATCAGCCCCAGCATTTT
CDR3 protein: CATAGSLNQPQHF

clone size: few
D gene: TRBD1
V gene: TRBV11-3
J gene: TRBJ2-2
CDR3 DNA: TGTGCCAGAGGACAGGGAATGAATACCGGGGAGCTGTTTTTT
CDR3 protein: CARGQGMNTGELFF

clone size: .
D gene: TRBD1
V gene: TRBV7-9
J gene: TRBJ1-3
CDR3 DNA: TGTTCCAGCAGCTTAGTCGGGACAGGCGGAAACACCATATATTTT
CDR3 protein: CSSSLVGTGGNTIYF

clone size: .
D gene: .
V gene: TRBV19
J gene: TRBJ1-1
CDR3 DNA: TGTGCCAGTAGTAATACGCAGGACACTGAAGCTTTCTTT
CDR3 protein: CASSNTQDTEAFF

clone size: few
D gene: .
V gene: TRBV5-1
J gene: TRBJ2-3
CDR3 DNA: TGCGCCAGCAGCTACGGGCTGGCGGAAGGGGGAGATACGCAGTATTTT
CDR3 protein: CASSYGLAEGGDTQYF

clone size: .
D gene: .
V gene: TRBV9
J gene: TRBJ1-3
CDR3 DNA: TGTGCCAGCAGCGTAGGACAGGCTGGAAACACCATATATTTT
CDR3 protein: CASSVGQAGNTIYF